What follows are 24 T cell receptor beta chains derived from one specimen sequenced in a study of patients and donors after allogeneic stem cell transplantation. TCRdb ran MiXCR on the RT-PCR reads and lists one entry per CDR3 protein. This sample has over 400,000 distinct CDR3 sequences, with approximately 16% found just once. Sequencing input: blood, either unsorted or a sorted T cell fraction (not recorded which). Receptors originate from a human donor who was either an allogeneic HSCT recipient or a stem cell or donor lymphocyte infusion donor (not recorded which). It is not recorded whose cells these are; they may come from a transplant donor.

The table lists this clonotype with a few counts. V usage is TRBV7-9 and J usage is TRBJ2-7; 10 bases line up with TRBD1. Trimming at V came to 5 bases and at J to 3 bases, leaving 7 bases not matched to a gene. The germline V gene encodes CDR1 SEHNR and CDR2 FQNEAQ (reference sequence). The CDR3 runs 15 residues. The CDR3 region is CASSPDRGPNYEQYF. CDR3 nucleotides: TGTGCCAGCAGCCCAGACAGGGGGCCCAACTACGAGCAGTACTTC.

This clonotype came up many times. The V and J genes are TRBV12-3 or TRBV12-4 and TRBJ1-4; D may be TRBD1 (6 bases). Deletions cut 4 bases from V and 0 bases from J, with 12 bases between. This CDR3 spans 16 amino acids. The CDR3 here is CASSSRDITTNEKLFF. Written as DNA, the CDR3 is TGTGCCAGCAGTTCACGGGACATTACAACTAATGAAAAACTGTTTTTT.

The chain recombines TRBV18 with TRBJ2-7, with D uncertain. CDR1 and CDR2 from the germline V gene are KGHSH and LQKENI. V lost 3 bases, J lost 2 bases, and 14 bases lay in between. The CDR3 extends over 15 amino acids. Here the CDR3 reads CASSPPSGPTYEQYF. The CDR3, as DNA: TGTGCCAGCTCACCCCCCTCTGGACCCACCTACGAGCAGTACTTC.

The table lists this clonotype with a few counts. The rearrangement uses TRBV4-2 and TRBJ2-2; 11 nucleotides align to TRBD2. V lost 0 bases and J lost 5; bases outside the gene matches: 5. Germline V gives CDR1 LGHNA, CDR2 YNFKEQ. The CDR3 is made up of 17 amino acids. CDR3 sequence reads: CASSQDSGRVQTGELFF. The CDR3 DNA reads TGTGCCAGCAGCCAAGATAGCGGGAGGGTCCAGACCGGGGAGCTGTTTTTT.

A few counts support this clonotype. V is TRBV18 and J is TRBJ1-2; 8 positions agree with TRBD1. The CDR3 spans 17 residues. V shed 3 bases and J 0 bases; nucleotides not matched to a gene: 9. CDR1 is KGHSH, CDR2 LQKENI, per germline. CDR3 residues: CASSPRRGQGSNYGYTF. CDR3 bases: TGTGCCAGCTCACCGAGACGTGGACAGGGTTCTAACTATGGCTACACCTTC.

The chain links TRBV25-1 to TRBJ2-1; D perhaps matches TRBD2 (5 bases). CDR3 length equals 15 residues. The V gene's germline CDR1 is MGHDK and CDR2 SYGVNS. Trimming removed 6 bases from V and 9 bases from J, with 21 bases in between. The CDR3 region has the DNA TGTGCCAGCAGCGATCCGGGATCCCACGCAGGTGAGCAGTTCTTC. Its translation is CASSDPGSHAGEQFF.

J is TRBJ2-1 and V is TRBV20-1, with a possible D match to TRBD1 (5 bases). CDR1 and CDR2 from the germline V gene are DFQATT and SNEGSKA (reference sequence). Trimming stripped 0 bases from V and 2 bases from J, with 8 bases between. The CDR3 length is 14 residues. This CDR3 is CSARDRVAYNEQFF. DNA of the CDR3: TGCAGTGCTAGAGACAGGGTAGCCTACAATGAGCAGTTCTTC.

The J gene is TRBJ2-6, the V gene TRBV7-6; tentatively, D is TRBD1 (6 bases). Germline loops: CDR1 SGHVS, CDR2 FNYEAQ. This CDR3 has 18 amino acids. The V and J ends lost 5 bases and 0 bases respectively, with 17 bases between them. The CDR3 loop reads CASSPRQVVASGANVLTF. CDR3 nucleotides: TGTGCCAGCAGCCCCCGACAGGTTGTCGCCTCTGGGGCCAACGTCCTGACTTTC.

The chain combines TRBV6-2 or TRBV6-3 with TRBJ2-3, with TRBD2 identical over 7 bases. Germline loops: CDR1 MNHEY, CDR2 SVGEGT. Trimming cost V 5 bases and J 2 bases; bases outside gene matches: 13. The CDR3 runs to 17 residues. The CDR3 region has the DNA TGTGCCAGCAGTCGAATCAGACTAGCCCTGAACACAGATACGCAGTATTTT. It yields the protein CASSRIRLALNTDTQYF.

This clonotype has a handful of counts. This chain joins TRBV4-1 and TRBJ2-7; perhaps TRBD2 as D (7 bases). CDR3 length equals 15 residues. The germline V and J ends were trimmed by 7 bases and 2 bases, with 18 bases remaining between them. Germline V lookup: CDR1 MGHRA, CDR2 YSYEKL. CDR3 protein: CASTPQGGGTYEQYF. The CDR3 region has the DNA TGCGCCAGCACCCCCCAGGGCGGGGGCACCTACGAGCAGTACTTC.

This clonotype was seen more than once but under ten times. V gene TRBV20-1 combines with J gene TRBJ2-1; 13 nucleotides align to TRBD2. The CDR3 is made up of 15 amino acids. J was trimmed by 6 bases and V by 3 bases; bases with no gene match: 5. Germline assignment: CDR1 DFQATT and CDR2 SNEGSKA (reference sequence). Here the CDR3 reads CSASSLAGGSNEQFF. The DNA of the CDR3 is TGCAGTGCTAGCTCACTAGCGGGGGGGTCCAATGAGCAGTTCTTC.

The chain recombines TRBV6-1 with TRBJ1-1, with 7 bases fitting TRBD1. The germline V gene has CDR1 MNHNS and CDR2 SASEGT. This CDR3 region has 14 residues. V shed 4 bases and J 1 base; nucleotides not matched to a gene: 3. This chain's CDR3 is CASSGDSKNTEAFF. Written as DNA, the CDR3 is TGTGCCAGCAGTGGGGACAGTAAGAACACTGAAGCTTTCTTT.

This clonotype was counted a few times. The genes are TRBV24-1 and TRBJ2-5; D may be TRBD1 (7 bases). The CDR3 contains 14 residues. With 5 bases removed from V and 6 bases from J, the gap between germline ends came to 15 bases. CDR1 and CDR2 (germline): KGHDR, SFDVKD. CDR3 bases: TGTGCCACCAGTGCCGCGACAGGGAGGCAGACCCAGTACTTC. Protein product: CATSAATGRQTQYF.

CDR3 protein: CASSIDWGNTEAFF. The CDR3 DNA is TGTGCCAGTAGTATAGATTGGGGAAACACTGAAGCTTTCTTT. The chain carries TRBV19 and TRBJ1-1; D gene unclear. The germline V gene has CDR1 LNHDA and CDR2 SQIVND (reference sequence). The CDR3 is 14 amino acids. V lost 0 bases to trimming and J lost 2 bases, with 7 bases between them.

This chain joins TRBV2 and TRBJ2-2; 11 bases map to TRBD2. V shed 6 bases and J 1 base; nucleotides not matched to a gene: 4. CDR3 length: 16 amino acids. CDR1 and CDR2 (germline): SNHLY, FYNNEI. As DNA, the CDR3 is TGTGCCAGCAGACGGGGGACTAGCGGGAACACCGGGGAGCTGTTTTTT. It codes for CASRRGTSGNTGELFF.

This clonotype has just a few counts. Written as DNA, the CDR3 is TGCGCCAGCAGCCCCAACAGGGGGTACTACAATGAGCAGTTCTTC. This codes for CASSPNRGYYNEQFF. The chain recombines TRBV5-1 with TRBJ2-1, with 8 bases lining up with TRBD1. Looked up from germline, CDR1 is SGHRS and CDR2 is YFSETQ. Trimming removed 4 bases from V and 3 bases from J; junction bases left unmatched: 6. The CDR3 runs 15 residues.

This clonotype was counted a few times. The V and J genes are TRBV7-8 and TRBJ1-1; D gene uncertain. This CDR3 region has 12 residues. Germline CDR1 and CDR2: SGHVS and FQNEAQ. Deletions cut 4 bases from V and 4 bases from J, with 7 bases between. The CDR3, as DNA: TGTGCCAGCAGCTATGACCCCACTGAAGCTTTCTTT. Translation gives CASSYDPTEAFF.

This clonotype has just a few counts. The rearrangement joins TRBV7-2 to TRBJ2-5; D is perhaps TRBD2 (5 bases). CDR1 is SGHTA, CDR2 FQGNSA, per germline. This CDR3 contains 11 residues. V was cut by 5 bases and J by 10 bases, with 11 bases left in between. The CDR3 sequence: CASSPPGNQYF. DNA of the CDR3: TGTGCCAGCAGCCCCCCCGGGAACCAGTACTTC.

CDR3 nucleotides: TGCAGTGCTAGACCTCAGACGAACACCGGGGAGCTGTTTTTT. This sequence encodes CSARPQTNTGELFF. This rearrangement joins TRBV20-1 to TRBJ2-2; D unclear. Deletions cut 2 bases from V and 0 bases from J, with 7 bases between. CDR3 length equals 14 residues. The germline gives CDR1 DFQATT, CDR2 SNEGSKA (reference sequence).

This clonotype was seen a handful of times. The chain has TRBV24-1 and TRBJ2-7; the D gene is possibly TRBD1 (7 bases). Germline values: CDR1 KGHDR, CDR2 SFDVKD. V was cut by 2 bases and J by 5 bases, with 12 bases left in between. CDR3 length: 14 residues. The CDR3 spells CATSDSQGRNEQYF. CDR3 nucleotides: TGTGCCACCAGTGATTCACAGGGGAGGAACGAGCAGTACTTC.

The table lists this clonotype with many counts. The CDR3 region is CASSLGTGEQYF. The CDR3 nucleotides are TGTGCCAGCAGTCTTGGCACAGGCGAGCAGTACTTC. The genes are TRBV6-5 and TRBJ2-7; TRBD1 might be the D (5 bases). V was pared by 5 bases and J by 6 bases, with 11 bases between. Per the germline V gene, CDR1 is MNHEY and CDR2 is SVGAGI. The CDR3 is 12 amino acids.

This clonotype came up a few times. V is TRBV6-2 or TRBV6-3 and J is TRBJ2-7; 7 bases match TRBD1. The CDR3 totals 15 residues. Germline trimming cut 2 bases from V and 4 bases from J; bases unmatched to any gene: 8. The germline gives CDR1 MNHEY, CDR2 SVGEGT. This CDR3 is CASSYPWTGSYEQYF. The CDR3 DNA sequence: TGTGCCAGCAGTTACCCCTGGACAGGATCGTACGAGCAGTACTTC.

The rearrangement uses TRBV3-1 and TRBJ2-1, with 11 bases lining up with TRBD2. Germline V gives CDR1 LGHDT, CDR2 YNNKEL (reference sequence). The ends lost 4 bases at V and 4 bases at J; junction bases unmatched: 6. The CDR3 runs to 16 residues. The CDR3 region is CASSPEIAGGYNEQFF. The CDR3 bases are TGTGCCAGCAGCCCAGAAATAGCGGGAGGGTACAATGAGCAGTTCTTC.

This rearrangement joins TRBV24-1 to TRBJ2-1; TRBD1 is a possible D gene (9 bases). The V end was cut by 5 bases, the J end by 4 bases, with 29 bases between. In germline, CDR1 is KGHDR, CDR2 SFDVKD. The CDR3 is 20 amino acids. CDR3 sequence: CATSGTPGQGRLAPYNEQFF. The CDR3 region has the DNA TGTGCCACCAGTGGGACACCGGGACAGGGACGACTAGCGCCTTACAATGAGCAGTTCTTC.